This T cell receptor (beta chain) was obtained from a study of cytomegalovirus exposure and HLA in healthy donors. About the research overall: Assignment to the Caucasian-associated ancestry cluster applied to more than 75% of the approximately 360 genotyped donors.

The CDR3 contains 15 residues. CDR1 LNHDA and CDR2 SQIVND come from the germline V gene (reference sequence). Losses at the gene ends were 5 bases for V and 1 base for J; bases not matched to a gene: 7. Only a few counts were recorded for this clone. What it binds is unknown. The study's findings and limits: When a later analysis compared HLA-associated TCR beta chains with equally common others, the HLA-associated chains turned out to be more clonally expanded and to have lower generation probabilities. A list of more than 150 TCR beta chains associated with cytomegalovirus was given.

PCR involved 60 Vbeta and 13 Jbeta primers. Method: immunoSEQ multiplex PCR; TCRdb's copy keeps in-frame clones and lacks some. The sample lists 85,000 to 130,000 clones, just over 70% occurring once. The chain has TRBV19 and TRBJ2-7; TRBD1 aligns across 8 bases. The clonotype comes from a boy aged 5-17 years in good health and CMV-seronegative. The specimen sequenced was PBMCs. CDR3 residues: CASSSPWTGSYEQYF. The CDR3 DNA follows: TGTGCCAGTAGTTCGCCTTGGACAGGGTCCTACGAGCAGTACTTC.